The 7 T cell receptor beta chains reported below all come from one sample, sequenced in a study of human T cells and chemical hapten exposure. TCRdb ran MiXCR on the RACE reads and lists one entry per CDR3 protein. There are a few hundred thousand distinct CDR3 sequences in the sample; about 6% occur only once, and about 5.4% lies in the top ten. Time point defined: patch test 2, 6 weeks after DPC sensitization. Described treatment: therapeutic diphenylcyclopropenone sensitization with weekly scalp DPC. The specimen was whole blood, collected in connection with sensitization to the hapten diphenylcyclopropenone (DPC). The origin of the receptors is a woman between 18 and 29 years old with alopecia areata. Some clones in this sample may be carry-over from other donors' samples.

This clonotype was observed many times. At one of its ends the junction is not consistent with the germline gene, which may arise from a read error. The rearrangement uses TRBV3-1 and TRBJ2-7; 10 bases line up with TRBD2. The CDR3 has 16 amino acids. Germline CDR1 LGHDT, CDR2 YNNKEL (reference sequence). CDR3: CASSQDLTSGALNPHF. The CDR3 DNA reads TGTGCCAGCAGCCAAGACCTAACTAGCGGGGCTCTCAATCCCCACTTC.

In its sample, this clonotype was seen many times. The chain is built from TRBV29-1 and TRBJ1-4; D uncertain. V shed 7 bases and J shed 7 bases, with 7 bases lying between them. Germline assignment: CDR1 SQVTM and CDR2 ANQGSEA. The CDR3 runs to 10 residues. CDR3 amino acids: CSALSEKLFF. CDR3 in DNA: TGCAGCGCTTTGTCTGAAAAACTGTTTTTT. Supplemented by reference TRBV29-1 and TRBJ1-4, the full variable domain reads SAVISQKPSRDICQRGTSLTIQCQVDSQVTMMFWYRQQPGQSLTLIATANQGSEATYESGFVIDKFPISRPNLTFSTLTVSNMSPEDSSIYLCSALSEKLFFGSGTQLSVL.

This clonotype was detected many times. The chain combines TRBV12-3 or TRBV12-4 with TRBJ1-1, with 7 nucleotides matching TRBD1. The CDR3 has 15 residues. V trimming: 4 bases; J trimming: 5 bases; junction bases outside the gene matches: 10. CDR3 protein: CASSSGRQGGTEAFF. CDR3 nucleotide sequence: TGTGCCAGCAGTTCCGGGCGACAGGGAGGTACTGAAGCTTTCTTT.

CDR3 sequence reads: CASSQAGGPTDTQYF. The CDR3 DNA is TGCGCCAGCAGCCAGGCCGGCGGGCCCACAGATACGCAGTATTTT. The chain uses TRBV5-1 and TRBJ2-3; possibly TRBD2 for D (5 bases). The CDR3 sequence is 15 residues long. With 4 bases removed from V and 2 bases from J, the gap between germline ends came to 14 bases. Looked up from germline, CDR1 is SGHRS and CDR2 is YFSETQ.

This CDR3 reads CAISEATSGPETQYF. The CDR3, as DNA: TGTGCCATCAGTGAGGCGACTAGCGGGCCTGAGACCCAGTACTTC. The chain joins TRBV10-3 to TRBJ2-5; 10 nucleotides agree with TRBD2. The CDR3 is 15 amino acids. Germline-derived CDR1 and CDR2 are ENHRY and SYGVKD. V shed 2 bases and J 5 bases; nucleotides not matched to a gene: 5.

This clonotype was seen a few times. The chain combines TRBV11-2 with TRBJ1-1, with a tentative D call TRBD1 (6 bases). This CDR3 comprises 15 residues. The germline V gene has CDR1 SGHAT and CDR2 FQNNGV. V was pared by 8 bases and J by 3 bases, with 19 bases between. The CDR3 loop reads CASGTLTGDYTEAFF. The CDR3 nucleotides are TGTGCCAGCGGGACCCTGACAGGCGATTACACTGAAGCTTTCTTT.

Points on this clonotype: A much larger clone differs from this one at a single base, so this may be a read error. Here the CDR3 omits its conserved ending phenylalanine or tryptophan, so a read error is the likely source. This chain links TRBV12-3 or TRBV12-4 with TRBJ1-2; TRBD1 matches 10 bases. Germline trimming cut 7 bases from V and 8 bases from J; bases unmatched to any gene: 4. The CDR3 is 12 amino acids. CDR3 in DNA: TGTGCCAGCACCCAGACAGGGGGCGGCTACACCTCC. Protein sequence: CASTQTGGGYTS.